The clone carrying this T cell receptor beta chain was picked up a small number of times. Its cognate antigen is unknown. The CDR3 runs to 15 residues. CDR1 is SEHNR, CDR2 FQNEAQ, per germline (reference sequence). Germline trimming cut 4 bases from V and 2 bases from J; bases unmatched to any gene: 7. The data derive from a study of post-analysis software for immune sequencing data. Study results and limitations: The five TRBV segments detected at higher frequency in patients than in controls included TRBV5-6, TRBV5-1 and TRBV20-1.

Presence of unique molecular identifiers characterized the TCR beta cDNA libraries. TCRdb reprocessed the PCR reads via MiXCR and lists one record per CDR3 protein. The sample consists of about 800,000 distinct CDR3 sequences, less than 35% of them appearing once. The sequenced sample was blood. The rearrangement links TRBV7-9 to TRBJ2-5; 7 nucleotides agree with TRBD1. This TCR derives from a girl aged 10 to 17 with multiple sclerosis. CDR3 nucleotide sequence: TGTGCCAGCAGCTCCTCGGACAGGTTACAAGAGACCCAGTACTTC. Translating gives CASSSSDRLQETQYF.